This T cell receptor beta chain comes out of a study of response to subunit inactivated influenza vaccine. Study findings and constraints: The authors proposed limited new T cell recruitment per seasonal influenza vaccination.

TCRdb passed the RT-PCR reads through MiXCR, listing each CDR3 protein once. The table records roughly 650,000 distinct CDR3 sequences, about 14% of them present only once. With respect to this clonotype: Its antigen remains unknown.

The receptor comes from a man in his fifties or sixties who received an inactivated influenza vaccine. The sample was PBMCs from blood, taken roughly 2 weeks before vaccination.

Written as DNA, the CDR3 is TGCAGTGCTAGAGATTGGAGCGGGGGGACCTCAGATACGCAGTATTTT. Translated, it gives CSARDWSGGTSDTQYF. The chain couples TRBV20-1 to TRBJ2-3; 9 bases agree with TRBD2. The CDR3 is made up of 16 amino acids. The germline CDR1 and CDR2 sequences are DFQATT and SNEGSKA (reference sequence). V shed 0 bases, J shed 4 bases, and the junction held 8 bases outside the gene matches.